This TCR beta chain is drawn from a study of CD8 T cells in ankylosing spondylitis. This clonotype occurred many times. This CDR3 contains 15 residues. CDR1 and CDR2 (germline): DFQATT, SNEGSKA (reference sequence). Trimming pared 5 bases from V and 7 bases from J, leaving 21 bases between. TCRdb passed the 5' RACE reads through MiXCR, listing each CDR3 protein once. The sample holds 200,000 to 250,000 distinct CDR3 sequences, roughly 10% seen once. Sequencing was carried out using blood, either unsorted or a sorted T cell fraction (not recorded which). This receptor was identified in a male donor with ankylosing spondylitis or in good health (not recorded which). The V gene is TRBV20-1, the J gene TRBJ1-3; maybe TRBD1 (6 bases). The CDR3 loop is CSASRGGVLGNTIYF. The CDR3 DNA follows: TGCAGTGCTTCCCGGGGGGGCGTCTTAGGGAACACCATATATTTT.